Here is one TCR beta chain with its context. Its antigen is not identified. Germline lookup yields CDR1 KGHSH and CDR2 LQKENI. Between the trimmed V and J ends, which lost 4 bases and 3 bases, there was a span of 22 bases. The CDR3 covers 17 residues. These data are taken from a study of shared clonotypes between healthy human individuals. Study-level results: Memory subsets had estimated richness that was generally smaller than that of naive subsets.

Naive CD8 cells, CD45RO-negative and positively selected for CCR7, excluded terminally differentiated effector memory CD45RA+ cells. Splitting of each subset's genomic DNA was done evenly across several immunoSEQ plates. The protocol was immunoSEQ multiplex PCR, while the TCRdb copy is restricted to in-frame clones and leaves out a portion. The table includes 2 million to 2.5 million clones, about 92% detected once. Sample: naive CD8+ T cells from PBMCs. V gene TRBV18 combines with J gene TRBJ2-7, with a possible D match to TRBD1 (6 bases). The sequence derives from a man aged 18 to 30 in good health. Some clones in this sample may be carry-over from other donors' samples. This chain's CDR3 is CASSLVPRGREDYEQYF. CDR3 nucleotides: TGTGCCAGCTCACTCGTCCCCAGGGGACGCGAAGACTACGAGCAGTACTTC.